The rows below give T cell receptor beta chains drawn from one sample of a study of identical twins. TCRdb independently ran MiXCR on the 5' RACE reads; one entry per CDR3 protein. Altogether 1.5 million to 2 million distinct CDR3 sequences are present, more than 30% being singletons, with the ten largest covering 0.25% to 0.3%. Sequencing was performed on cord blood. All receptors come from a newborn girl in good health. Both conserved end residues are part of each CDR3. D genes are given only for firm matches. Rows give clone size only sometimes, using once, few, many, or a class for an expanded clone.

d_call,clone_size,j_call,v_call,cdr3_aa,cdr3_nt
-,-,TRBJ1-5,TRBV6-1,CASSDAGWAIIEPQHF,TGTGCCAGCAGTGACGCAGGGTGGGCCATCATCGAGCCCCAGCATTTT
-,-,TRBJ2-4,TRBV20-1,CSASQGVIYEQYF,TGCAGTGCTAGTCAGGGTGTCATCTACGAACAGTACTTC
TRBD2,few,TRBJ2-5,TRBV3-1,CASSQARLAGGETQYF,TGTGCCAGCAGCCAAGCTCGGCTAGCGGGGGGGGAGACCCAGTACTTC
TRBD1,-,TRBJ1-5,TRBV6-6,CASSYSRQGSRNQPQHF,TGTGCCAGCAGTTACTCTCGACAGGGAAGTCGCAATCAGCCCCAGCATTTT
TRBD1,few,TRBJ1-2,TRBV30,CAWSVRTGDGYTF,TGTGCCTGGAGTGTACGGACAGGGGATGGCTACACCTTC
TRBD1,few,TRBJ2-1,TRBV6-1,CASSDRGLEQFF,TGTGCCAGCAGTGACAGGGGGCTTGAGCAGTTCTTC
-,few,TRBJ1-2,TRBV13,CASSFFRRSYGYTF,TGTGCCAGCAGCTTTTTTAGACGGAGCTATGGCTACACCTTC
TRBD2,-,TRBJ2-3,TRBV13,CASSFAPGTSGSVADTQYF,TGTGCCAGCAGCTTTGCCCCCGGGACTAGCGGGAGTGTGGCAGATACGCAGTATTTT
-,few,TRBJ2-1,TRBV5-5,CASSYGLSISYEQFF,TGTGCCAGCAGCTACGGGCTCTCAATTAGCTATGAGCAGTTCTTC
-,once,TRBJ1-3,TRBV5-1,CASSLMDTIYF,TGCGCCAGCAGCTTAATGGACACCATATATTTT
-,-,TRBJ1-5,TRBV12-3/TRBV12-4,CASSLSGPQHF,TGTGCCAGCAGTTTATCCGGGCCCCAGCATTTT
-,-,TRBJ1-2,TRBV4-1,CASSLYAGSYTF,TGCGCCAGCAGCTTATACGCCGGAAGCTACACCTTC
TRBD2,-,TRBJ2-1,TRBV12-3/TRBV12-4,CASSLSGGSGEQFF,TGTGCCAGCAGTCTCTCAGGTGGTAGCGGGGAGCAGTTCTTC
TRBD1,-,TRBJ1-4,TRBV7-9,CASSVTGGLANEKLFF,TGTGCCAGCAGCGTTACAGGGGGTCTAGCTAATGAAAAACTGTTTTTT
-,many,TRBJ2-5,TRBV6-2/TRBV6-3,CASSKGPRKAQYF,TGTGCCAGCAGTAAGGGCCCCAGGAAGGCCCAGTACTTC
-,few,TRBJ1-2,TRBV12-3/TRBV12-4,CASSRISGTSDYGYTF,TGTGCCAGCAGTCGTATCTCCGGGACGTCGGACTATGGCTACACCTTC
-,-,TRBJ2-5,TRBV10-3,CAISESGRSGEYVWEQYF,TGTGCCATCAGTGAGTCGGGACGATCCGGGGAGTACGTGTGGGAGCAGTACTTC
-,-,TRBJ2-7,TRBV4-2,CASSQDPLASYEQYF,TGTGCCAGCAGCCAAGATCCCCTAGCTTCCTACGAGCAGTACTTC
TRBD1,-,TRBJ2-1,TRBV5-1,CASRPRTGGFNEQFF,TGCGCCAGCAGGCCGCGGACAGGGGGTTTCAATGAGCAGTTCTTC
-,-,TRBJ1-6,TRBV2,CASSERGAEDSPLHF,TGTGCCAGCAGTGAGAGGGGGGCTGAGGATTCACCCCTCCACTTT
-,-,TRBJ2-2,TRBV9,CASSVDFGPGELFF,TGTGCCAGCAGCGTAGATTTTGGTCCCGGGGAGCTGTTTTTT
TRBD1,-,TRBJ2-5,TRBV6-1,CASSATTQGAETQYF,TGTGCCAGCAGTGCTACTACACAGGGGGCTGAGACCCAGTACTTC
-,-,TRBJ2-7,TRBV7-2,CASSLTPKNEQYF,TGTGCCAGCAGCTTAACCCCAAAAAATGAGCAGTACTTC
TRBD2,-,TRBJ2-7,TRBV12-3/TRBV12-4,CASSFPSWREEGYYNEQYF,TGTGCCAGCAGTTTTCCTTCGTGGCGGGAGGAGGGATATTACAATGAGCAGTACTTC
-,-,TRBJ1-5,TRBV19,CASSIADHSTYSNQPQHF,TGTGCCAGTAGTATTGCGGATCACTCAACTTATAGCAATCAGCCCCAGCATTTT
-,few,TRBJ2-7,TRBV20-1,CSAGYSYEQYF,TGCAGTGCCGGCTATTCCTACGAGCAGTACTTC
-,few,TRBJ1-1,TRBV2,CASTQRVAEAFF,TGTGCCAGCACCCAAAGGGTAGCAGAAGCTTTCTTT
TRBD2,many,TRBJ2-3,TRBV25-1,CASSEGTGGRTDTQYF,TGTGCCAGCAGTGAAGGAACGGGAGGTCGCACAGATACGCAGTATTTT
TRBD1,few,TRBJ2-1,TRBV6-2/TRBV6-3,CASSYPFGTVSYNEQFF,TGTGCCAGCAGTTACCCCTTCGGGACAGTCTCCTACAATGAGCAGTTCTTC
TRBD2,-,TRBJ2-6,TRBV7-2,CASSKRGSSGANVLTF,TGTGCCAGCAGCAAGCGGGGTAGCTCTGGGGCCAACGTCCTGACTTTC
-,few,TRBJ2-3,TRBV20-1,CSARDRRTSTDTQYF,TGCAGTGCTAGAGACCGGCGTACGAGCACAGATACGCAGTATTTT
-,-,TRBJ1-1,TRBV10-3,CAISESQGSNTEAFF,TGTGCCATCAGTGAGTCTCAGGGGTCGAACACTGAAGCTTTCTTT
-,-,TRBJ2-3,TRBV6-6,CASSYSRGRGDTQYF,TGTGCCAGCAGTTACTCGAGGGGGCGGGGAGATACGCAGTATTTT
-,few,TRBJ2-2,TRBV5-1,CASSLGARVAGELFF,TGCGCCAGCAGCTTGGGGGCGCGAGTTGCCGGGGAGCTGTTTTTT
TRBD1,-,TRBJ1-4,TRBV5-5,CASSTGVGDEKPFF,TGTGCCAGCAGCACAGGGGTGGGGGATGAAAAACCGTTTTTT
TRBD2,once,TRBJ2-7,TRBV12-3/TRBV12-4,CASSRTSGVISSYEQYF,TGTGCCAGCAGCCGGACTAGCGGGGTGATCAGCTCCTACGAGCAGTACTTC
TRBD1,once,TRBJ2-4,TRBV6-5,CASGFIRTWTGGTAKNIQYF,TGTGCCAGCGGTTTCATTCGGACTTGGACAGGGGGAACGGCCAAAAACATTCAGTACTTC
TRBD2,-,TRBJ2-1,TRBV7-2,CASSLTLAGFSYNEQFF,TGTGCCAGCAGCTTAACCCTAGCGGGGTTCTCCTACAATGAGCAGTTCTTC
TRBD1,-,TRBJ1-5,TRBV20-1,CSAGAGQLGGNQPQHF,TGCAGTGCTGGCGCGGGACAGTTAGGCGGCAATCAGCCCCAGCATTTT
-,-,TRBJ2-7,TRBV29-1,CSVVGSRGHASDEQYF,TGCAGCGTTGTCGGAAGTAGGGGACACGCTTCTGACGAGCAGTACTTC
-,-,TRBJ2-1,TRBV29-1,CSVKQGGGYNEQFF,TGCAGCGTTAAACAGGGAGGGGGCTACAATGAGCAGTTCTTC
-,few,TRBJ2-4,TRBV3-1,CASSQDWRLAKNIQYF,TGTGCCAGCAGCCAAGATTGGCGGCTAGCCAAAAACATTCAGTACTTC
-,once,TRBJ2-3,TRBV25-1,CASSESWRGPDTQYF,TGTGCCAGCAGTGAATCTTGGCGGGGTCCAGATACGCAGTATTTT
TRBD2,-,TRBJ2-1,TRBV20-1,CSANIAGGYNEQFF,TGCAGTGCAAACATAGCGGGAGGGTACAATGAGCAGTTCTTC
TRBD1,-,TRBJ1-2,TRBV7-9,CASSLGTYRGVNYGYTF,TGTGCCAGCAGCTTAGGGACCTACAGGGGCGTCAACTATGGCTACACCTTC
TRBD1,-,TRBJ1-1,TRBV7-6,CASSFSGGGAYSTEAFF,TGTGCCAGCAGCTTTTCGGGAGGGGGCGCTTATTCCACTGAAGCTTTCTTT
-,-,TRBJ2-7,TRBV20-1,CSARAPTGYEQYF,TGCAGTGCTAGAGCCCCTACTGGCTACGAGCAGTACTTC
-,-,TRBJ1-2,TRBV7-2,CASSLDWGGGHGYTF,TGTGCCAGCAGCTTAGATTGGGGGGGCGGGCATGGCTACACCTTC
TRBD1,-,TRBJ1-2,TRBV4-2,CASSQDQQGANYGYTF,TGTGCCAGCAGCCAAGATCAACAGGGGGCTAACTATGGCTACACCTTC
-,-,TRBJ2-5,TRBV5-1,CASSRRAGVQETQYF,TGCGCCAGCAGCAGAAGGGCCGGGGTCCAAGAGACCCAGTACTTC
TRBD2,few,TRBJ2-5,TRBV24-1,CATSDQLAGVETQYF,TGTGCCACCAGTGATCAGCTAGCGGGAGTAGAGACCCAGTACTTC
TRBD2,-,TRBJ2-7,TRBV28,CASSGLASSYNEQYF,TGTGCCAGCAGTGGACTAGCGTCGAGTTACAATGAGCAGTACTTC
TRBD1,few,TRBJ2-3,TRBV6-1,CASSQTQSGTGVWADTQYF,TGTGCCAGCAGCCAAACCCAATCCGGGACAGGGGTCTGGGCAGATACGCAGTATTTT
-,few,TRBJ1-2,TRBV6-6,CATAGTYYGYTF,TGTGCCACCGCCGGGACCTACTATGGCTACACCTTC
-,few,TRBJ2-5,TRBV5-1,CASSLTGPPQETQYF,TGCGCCAGCAGCTTGACAGGGCCCCCCCAAGAGACCCAGTACTTC
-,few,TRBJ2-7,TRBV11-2,CASSLRVSGAPYEQYF,TGTGCCAGCAGCTTAAGGGTCAGCGGCGCCCCCTACGAGCAGTACTTC
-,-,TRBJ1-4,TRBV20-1,CSATPTRGAPNEKLFF,TGCAGTGCTACTCCGACAAGGGGGGCACCTAATGAAAAACTGTTTTTT